These 23 T cell receptor beta chains share one sample of origin, sequenced in a study of shared T cell receptors in the human thymus. Generated by immunoSEQ multiplex PCR, the TCRdb table keeps only in-frame clones and is missing some. The data hold some 700,000 clones, with around 87% observed a single time. The same sample was also studied in work on human thymus T cells.

The sequenced material came from thymocytes. The receptors stem from a boy in the first two years of life with a congenital heart defect.

The V gene is TRBV5-4, the J gene TRBJ1-1; 7 bases fit TRBD1. Germline assignment: CDR1 SGHNT and CDR2 YYREEE (reference sequence). This CDR3 has 14 residues. V dropped 4 bases and J dropped 0; count of bases not matched to a gene: 3. In nucleotides, the CDR3 is TGTGCCAGCAGCAGGGGGACAGTGAACACTGAAGCTTTCTTT. Protein sequence: CASSRGTVNTEAFF.

The chain is built from TRBV7-9 and TRBJ1-2, with no clear D. The CDR3 contains 11 residues. The V end lost 5 bases, the J end lost 6 bases, and 7 bases lay between the germline ends. Germline values: CDR1 SEHNR, CDR2 FQNEAQ (reference sequence). CDR3 residues: CASSMRDGYTF. CDR3 nucleotide sequence: TGTGCCAGCAGCATGCGGGATGGCTACACCTTC.

This rearrangement joins TRBV4-3 to TRBJ2-5; 16 nucleotides line up with TRBD2. The CDR3 has 21 residues. Germline trimming cut 0 bases from V and 7 bases from J; bases unmatched to any gene: 17. The germline V gene has CDR1 LGHNA and CDR2 YSLEER. CDR3 in amino acids: CASSQELRGLAGGSYGGTQYF. The CDR3 bases are TGCGCCAGCAGCCAAGAACTCCGGGGACTAGCGGGAGGGTCCTATGGTGGGACCCAGTACTTC.

The chain carries TRBV29-1 and TRBJ2-1; 9 bases align to TRBD2. CDR1 is SQVTM, CDR2 ANQGSEA, per germline. The CDR3 spans 11 residues. CDR3 in amino acids: CLAGSYNEQFF. The DNA of the CDR3 is TGCCTAGCGGGGTCATACAATGAGCAGTTCTTC.

This clone was observed once. The V and J genes are TRBV23-1 and TRBJ1-5; 7 bases line up with TRBD1. TRBV23-1 carries the ORF label, with uncertain function. J gave up 2 bases and V 0 bases, and 7 bases lay outside the gene matches. The CDR3 spans 17 residues. The CDR3 DNA reads TGCGCCAGCAGTCAATCAGTGGACAGGACGGGCAATCAGCCCCAGCATTTT. It encodes CASSQSVDRTGNQPQHF.

This chain joins TRBV9 and TRBJ2-7, with a tentative D call TRBD1 (5 bases). V was pared by 0 bases and J by 2 bases, with 9 bases between. Germline V CDR1 and CDR2: SGDLS, YYNGEE. CDR3 length equals 14 residues. The CDR3 region has the DNA TGTGCCAGCAGCGTAGGGGGCAGTCCCTACGAGCAGTACTTC. It codes for CASSVGGSPYEQYF.

The chain employs TRBV18 and TRBJ1-5; TRBD1 is a possible D gene (6 bases). Trimming removed 3 bases at V and 3 bases at J, with 15 bases between. Germline V lookup: CDR1 KGHSH, CDR2 LQKENI. There are 16 residues in the CDR3. The CDR3 here is CASSPTRGGYNQPQHF. The CDR3 DNA reads as TGTGCCAGCTCACCGACCCGCGGGGGCTACAATCAGCCCCAGCATTTT.

The CDR3 protein is CATRGDTRTDTQYF. In DNA, the CDR3 is TGCGCCACCAGGGGGGACACACGCACAGATACGCAGTATTTT. The chain joins TRBV5-1 to TRBJ2-3, with D maybe TRBD1 (7 bases). The CDR3 is made up of 14 amino acids. Germline values: CDR1 SGHRS, CDR2 YFSETQ. V lost 9 bases, J lost 1 base, and 15 bases lay in between.

The chain carries TRBV5-1 and TRBJ1-3; a possible D gene is TRBD1 (5 bases). V was pared by 0 bases and J by 8 bases, with 12 bases between. The CDR3 consists of 14 residues. Germline CDR1 is SGHRS and CDR2 is YFSETQ. The CDR3 DNA sequence: TGCGCCAGCAGCTTGGGCCAGGGTGTGCACACCATATATTTT. Residues: CASSLGQGVHTIYF.

The chain is built from TRBV7-9 and TRBJ2-5, with D possibly matching TRBD2 (6 bases). Germline CDR1 and CDR2: SEHNR and FQNEAQ (reference sequence). V lost 5 bases to trimming and J lost 3 bases, with 10 bases between them. The CDR3 has 13 residues. The CDR3, as DNA: TGTGCCAGCAGCCCGACTAGAAAAGAGACCCAGTACTTC. Its protein is CASSPTRKETQYF.

This clone is a singleton in its sample. The rearrangement uses TRBV27 and TRBJ2-7, with TRBD2 as a possible D gene (6 bases). The length of the CDR3 is 15 residues. The V gene lost 4 bases and the J gene lost 3 bases, with 16 bases spanning the gap. Germline V gene sequence: CDR1 MNHEY, CDR2 SMNVEV (reference sequence). The CDR3 sequence: CASSWGVGESYEQYF. The CDR3 coding sequence is TGTGCCAGCAGTTGGGGGGTCGGGGAAAGCTACGAGCAGTACTTC.

The gene calls are TRBV29-1 and TRBJ2-5; D might be TRBD2 (5 bases). This CDR3 region has 12 residues. Germline CDR1 SQVTM, CDR2 ANQGSEA. Trimming cost V 4 bases and J 0 bases, with 6 bases left between them. The DNA of the CDR3 is TGCAGCGTTGGAGGGCACCAAGAGACCCAGTACTTC. Its translation is CSVGGHQETQYF.

This chain uses TRBV7-9 with TRBJ2-7; the match to TRBD2 covers 11 bases. The ends lost 1 base at V and 7 bases at J; junction bases unmatched: 9. Germline V lookup: CDR1 SEHNR, CDR2 FQNEAQ (reference sequence). The CDR3 sequence is 16 residues long. The CDR3 loop reads CASSLGRASGRREQYF. The CDR3 DNA reads as TGTGCCAGCAGCTTAGGAAGGGCTAGCGGGAGGCGTGAGCAGTACTTC.

The gene calls are TRBV7-9 and TRBJ2-1; D is unresolved. There are 13 residues in the CDR3. Germline values: CDR1 SEHNR, CDR2 FQNEAQ (reference sequence). V was cut by 1 base and J by 10 bases, with 11 bases left in between. The chain's CDR3 is CASSLDSLMEQFF. CDR3 DNA sequence: TGTGCCAGCAGCTTAGACAGCCTAATGGAGCAGTTCTTC. Full variable domain (rest looked up from reference TRBV7-9 and TRBJ2-1): DTGVSQNPRHKITKRGQNVTFRCDPISEHNRLYWYRQTLGQGPEFLTYFQNEAQLEKSRLLSDRFSAERPKGSFSTLEIQRTEQGDSAMYLCASSLDSLMEQFFGPGTRLTVL.

This sequence joins TRBV4-1 and TRBJ2-7; 8 positions agree with TRBD1. Germline V lookup: CDR1 MGHRA, CDR2 YSYEKL. Trimming at V came to 0 bases and at J to 6 bases, leaving 10 bases not matched to a gene. The CDR3 has 16 amino acids. The CDR3 coding sequence is TGCGCCAGCAGCCAAGAGGCTCGACAGGGGACGGCCGAGCAGTACTTC. Translated: CASSQEARQGTAEQYF.

The rearrangement links TRBV18 to TRBJ2-7, with a possible D match to TRBD1 (6 bases). The length of the CDR3 is 16 residues. The V end lost 1 base, the J end lost 7 bases, and 20 bases lay between the germline ends. Germline CDR1 is KGHSH and CDR2 is LQKENI. DNA of the CDR3: TGTGCCAGCTCACCACGAGGAGCGGACAGCATTATGGAGCAGTACTTC. The encoded protein is CASSPRGADSIMEQYF.

The J gene is TRBJ2-5, the V gene TRBV7-2, with TRBD2 as a possible D gene (6 bases). CDR1 and CDR2 from the germline V gene are SGHTA and FQGNSA. The CDR3 has 17 residues. The V and J ends lost 1 base and 6 bases respectively, with 21 bases between them. CDR3: CASSLGGGDSPLQTQYF. The CDR3 DNA sequence: TGTGCCAGCAGCTTAGGGGGCGGGGACTCCCCCCTCCAGACCCAGTACTTC.

This rearrangement joins TRBV5-1 to TRBJ2-7; 10 nucleotides line up with TRBD1. CDR3 size: 22 residues. Germline loops: CDR1 SGHRS, CDR2 YFSETQ. The V gene end was trimmed by 4 bases and the J gene end by 4 bases; junction bases not matched to a gene: 29. Here the CDR3 reads CASSPMTGVGTGDAGGGYEQYF. CDR3 DNA sequence: TGCGCCAGCAGCCCAATGACGGGAGTCGGGACAGGGGACGCGGGAGGAGGGTACGAGCAGTACTTC.

CDR3 bases: TGCGCCAGCAGCCAAGAAGCCACAGGGGGCTGGTACGAGCAGTACTTC. Translating gives CASSQEATGGWYEQYF. The chain is built from TRBV4-3 and TRBJ2-7; 9 bases line up with TRBD1. Germline V lookup: CDR1 LGHNA, CDR2 YSLEER. V was pared by 0 bases and J by 4 bases, with 7 bases of the junction left unmatched. The CDR3 contains 16 residues.

V and J are TRBV5-6 and TRBJ1-1, with TRBD1 matching over 9 bases. The germline CDR1 and CDR2 sequences are SGHDT and YYEEEE. V dropped 5 bases and J dropped 5; count of bases not matched to a gene: 13. The CDR3 is 16 amino acids. CDR3 nucleotides: TGTGCCAGCAGAATAGTGACCGGGACAGGGAAAACTGAAGCTTTCTTT. Translating gives CASRIVTGTGKTEAFF.

The chain couples TRBV6-1 to TRBJ2-7; the D gene is possibly TRBD1 (6 bases). Germline values: CDR1 MNHNS, CDR2 SASEGT. CDR3 length: 15 amino acids. Trimming shortened V by 6 bases and J by 3 bases, and 18 bases separated the two germline ends. The CDR3 reads CASRVIQGSLYEQYF. The DNA for the CDR3 is TGTGCCAGCAGGGTGATACAGGGATCTCTCTACGAGCAGTACTTC.

The genes are TRBV27 and TRBJ2-7; 9 nucleotides align to TRBD2. V trimming: 5 bases; J trimming: 5 bases; junction bases outside the gene matches: 13. The CDR3 has 16 amino acids. Germline V gives CDR1 MNHEY, CDR2 SMNVEV (reference sequence). The CDR3 DNA reads TGTGCCAGCAGTCCTCAAGGGGGACTAGCTTTCCACGAGCAGTACTTC. It is translated as CASSPQGGLAFHEQYF.

The chain links TRBV7-6 to TRBJ2-7; the match to TRBD1 covers 10 bases. Germline loops: CDR1 SGHVS, CDR2 FNYEAQ. Trimming removed 6 bases from V and 3 bases from J; junction bases left unmatched: 11. The CDR3 contains 16 residues. CDR3 nucleotide sequence: TGTGCCAGCAGGCCGCATGCCGGGACAGGGGACTACGAGCAGTACTTC. Amino acids: CASRPHAGTGDYEQYF.